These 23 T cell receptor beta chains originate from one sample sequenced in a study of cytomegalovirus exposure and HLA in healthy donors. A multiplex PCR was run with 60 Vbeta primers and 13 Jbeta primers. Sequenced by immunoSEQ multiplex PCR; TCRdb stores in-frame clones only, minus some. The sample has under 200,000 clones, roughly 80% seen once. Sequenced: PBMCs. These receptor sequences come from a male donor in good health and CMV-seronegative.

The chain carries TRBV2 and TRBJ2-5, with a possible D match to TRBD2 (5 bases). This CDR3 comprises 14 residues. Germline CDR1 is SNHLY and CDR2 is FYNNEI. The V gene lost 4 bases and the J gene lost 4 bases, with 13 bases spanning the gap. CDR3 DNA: TGTGCCAGCAGTGTCGACAAGGGAGCAGAGACCCAGTACTTC. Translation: CASSVDKGAETQYF.

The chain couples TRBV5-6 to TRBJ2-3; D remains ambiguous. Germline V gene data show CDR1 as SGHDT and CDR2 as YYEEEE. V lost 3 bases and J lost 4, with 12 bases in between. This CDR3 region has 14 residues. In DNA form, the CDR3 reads TGTGCCAGCAGCTCCCTGGCTGAGGCAGATACGCAGTATTTT. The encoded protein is CASSSLAEADTQYF.

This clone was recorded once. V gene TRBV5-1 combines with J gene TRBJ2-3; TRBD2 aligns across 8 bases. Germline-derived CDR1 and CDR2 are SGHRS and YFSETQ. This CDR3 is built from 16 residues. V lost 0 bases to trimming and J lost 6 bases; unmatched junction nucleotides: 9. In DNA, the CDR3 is TGCGCCAGCAGCTTGGCCGCGTCGGGGGGGCTGGATACGCAGTATTTT. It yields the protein CASSLAASGGLDTQYF.

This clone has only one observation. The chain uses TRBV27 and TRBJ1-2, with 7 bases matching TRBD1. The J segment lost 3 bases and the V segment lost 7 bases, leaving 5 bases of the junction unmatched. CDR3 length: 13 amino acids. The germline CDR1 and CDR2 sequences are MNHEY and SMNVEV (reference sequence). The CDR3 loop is CASKGTAYYGYTF. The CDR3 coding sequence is TGTGCCAGCAAGGGGACAGCTTACTATGGCTACACCTTC.

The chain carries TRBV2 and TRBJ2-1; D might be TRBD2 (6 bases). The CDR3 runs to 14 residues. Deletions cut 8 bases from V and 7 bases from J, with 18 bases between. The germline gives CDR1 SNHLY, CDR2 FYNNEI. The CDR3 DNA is TGTGCCAGCCTGTCCGGGAATAGCGGAAATGAGCAGTTCTTC. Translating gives CASLSGNSGNEQFF.

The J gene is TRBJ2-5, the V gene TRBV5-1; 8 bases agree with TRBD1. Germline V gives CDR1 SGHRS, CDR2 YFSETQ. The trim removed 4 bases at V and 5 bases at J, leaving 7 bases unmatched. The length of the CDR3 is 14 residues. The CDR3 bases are TGCGCCAGCAGCATAGGACAGGGAAGGGAGACCCAGTACTTC. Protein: CASSIGQGRETQYF.

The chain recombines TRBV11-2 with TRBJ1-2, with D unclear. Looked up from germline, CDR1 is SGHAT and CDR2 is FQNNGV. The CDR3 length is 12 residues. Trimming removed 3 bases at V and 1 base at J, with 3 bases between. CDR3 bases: TGTGCCAGCAGCTTTTATAACTATGGCTACACCTTC. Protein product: CASSFYNYGYTF.

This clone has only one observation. CDR3 residues: CASSLGGLGGYTF. CDR3 DNA sequence: TGTGCCAGCAGCCTCGGGGGGTTAGGTGGCTACACCTTC. The chain joins TRBV27 to TRBJ1-2; perhaps TRBD1 as D (5 bases). V dropped 6 bases and J dropped 7 bases, with 15 bases sitting between them. The CDR3 has 13 amino acids. Germline V lookup: CDR1 MNHEY, CDR2 SMNVEV (reference sequence).

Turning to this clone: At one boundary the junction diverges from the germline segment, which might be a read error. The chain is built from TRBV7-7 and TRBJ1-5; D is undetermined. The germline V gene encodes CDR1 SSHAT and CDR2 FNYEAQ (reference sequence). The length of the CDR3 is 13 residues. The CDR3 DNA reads TGTGCTAGCAGCCAGACTCTAGGCCAGCCCCAGCATTTT. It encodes CASSQTLGQPQHF.

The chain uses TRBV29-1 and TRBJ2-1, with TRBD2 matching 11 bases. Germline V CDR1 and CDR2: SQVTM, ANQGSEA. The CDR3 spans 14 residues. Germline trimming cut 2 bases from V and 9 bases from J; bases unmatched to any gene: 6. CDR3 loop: CSVEILAGGSEQFF. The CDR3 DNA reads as TGCAGCGTTGAAATCCTAGCGGGGGGATCTGAGCAGTTCTTC.

Here the CDR3 DNA reads TGTGCCAGCAGGGAGGGACTAGCGGAACAAGAGACCCAGTACTTC. Encoded protein: CASREGLAEQETQYF. This rearrangement joins TRBV5-4 to TRBJ2-5; TRBD2 aligns across 11 bases. V trimming: 5 bases; J trimming: 2 bases; junction bases outside the gene matches: 5. The CDR3 consists of 15 residues. CDR1 SGHNT and CDR2 YYREEE come from the germline V gene (reference sequence).

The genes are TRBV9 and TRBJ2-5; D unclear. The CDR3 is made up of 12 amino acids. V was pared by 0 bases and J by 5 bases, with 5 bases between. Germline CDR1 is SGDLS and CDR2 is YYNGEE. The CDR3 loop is CASSVDTETQYF. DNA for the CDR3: TGTGCCAGCAGCGTAGACACGGAGACCCAGTACTTC.

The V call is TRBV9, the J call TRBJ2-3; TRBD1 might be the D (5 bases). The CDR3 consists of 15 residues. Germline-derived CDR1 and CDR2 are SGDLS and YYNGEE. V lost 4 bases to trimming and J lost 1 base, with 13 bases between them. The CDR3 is CASSPSLGGTDTQYF. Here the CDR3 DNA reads TGTGCCAGCAGCCCTAGTCTAGGGGGCACAGATACGCAGTATTTT.

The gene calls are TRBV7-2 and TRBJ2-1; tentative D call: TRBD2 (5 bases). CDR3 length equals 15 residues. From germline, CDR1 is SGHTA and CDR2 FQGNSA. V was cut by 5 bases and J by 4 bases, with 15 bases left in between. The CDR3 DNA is TGTGCCAGCAGCGCCAGGCTAGCAGTTTACAATGAGCAGTTCTTC. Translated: CASSARLAVYNEQFF.

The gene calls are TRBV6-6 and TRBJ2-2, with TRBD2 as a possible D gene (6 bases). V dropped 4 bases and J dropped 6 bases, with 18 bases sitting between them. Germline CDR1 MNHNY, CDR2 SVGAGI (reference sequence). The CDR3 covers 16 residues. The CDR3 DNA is TGTGCCAGCAGTTCTCCTACAGACGGGGGACCCGGGGAGCTGTTTTTT. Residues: CASSSPTDGGPGELFF.

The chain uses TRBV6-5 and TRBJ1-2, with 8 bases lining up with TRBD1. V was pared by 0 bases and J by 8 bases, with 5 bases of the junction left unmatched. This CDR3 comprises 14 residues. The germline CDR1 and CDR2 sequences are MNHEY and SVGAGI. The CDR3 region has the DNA TGTGCCAGCAGTTACTCGACGGACAGGGAAGGCTACACCTTC. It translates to CASSYSTDREGYTF.

The CDR3 coding sequence is TGCGCCAGCAGCTCCAGGACAGGAGAGCAAGAGACCCAGTACTTC. Encoded protein: CASSSRTGEQETQYF. The genes are TRBV4-1 and TRBJ2-5, with 7 bases lining up with TRBD1. With 5 bases clipped from V and 2 bases from J, the junction kept 8 bases outside the gene matches. CDR1 MGHRA and CDR2 YSYEKL come from the germline V gene. There are 15 residues in the CDR3.

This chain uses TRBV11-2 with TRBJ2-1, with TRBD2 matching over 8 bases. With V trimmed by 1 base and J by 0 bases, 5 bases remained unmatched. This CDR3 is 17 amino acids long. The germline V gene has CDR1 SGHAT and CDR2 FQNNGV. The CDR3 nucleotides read TGTGCCAGCAGCTTAGGCGGGGGGACCTCCTCCTACAATGAGCAGTTCTTC. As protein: CASSLGGGTSSYNEQFF.

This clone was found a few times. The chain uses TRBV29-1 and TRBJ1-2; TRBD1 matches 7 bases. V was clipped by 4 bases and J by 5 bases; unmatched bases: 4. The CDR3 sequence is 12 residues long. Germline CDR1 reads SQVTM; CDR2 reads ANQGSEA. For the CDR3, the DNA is TGCAGCGTTGTGGTACAGGGGTATGGCTACACCTTC. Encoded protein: CSVVVQGYGYTF.

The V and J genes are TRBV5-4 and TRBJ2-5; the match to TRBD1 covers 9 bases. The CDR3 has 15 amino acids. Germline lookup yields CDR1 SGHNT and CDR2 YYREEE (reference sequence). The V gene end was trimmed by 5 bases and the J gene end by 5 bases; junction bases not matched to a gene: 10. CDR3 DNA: TGTGCCAGCAGTGTCCAGACAGGGGGAGAGGAGACCCAGTACTTC. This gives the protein CASSVQTGGEETQYF.

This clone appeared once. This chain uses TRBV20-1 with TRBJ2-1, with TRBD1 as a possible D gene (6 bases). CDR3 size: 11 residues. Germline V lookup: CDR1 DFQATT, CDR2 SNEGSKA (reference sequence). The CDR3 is CRQGFGNEQFF. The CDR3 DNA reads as TGCAGACAGGGATTCGGGAATGAGCAGTTCTTC.

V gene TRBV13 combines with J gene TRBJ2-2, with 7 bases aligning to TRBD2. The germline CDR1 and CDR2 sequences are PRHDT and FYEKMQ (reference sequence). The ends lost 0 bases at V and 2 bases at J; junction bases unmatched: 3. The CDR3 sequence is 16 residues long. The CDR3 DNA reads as TGTGCCAGCAGCTTAGGCTGGGGGGGAAACACCGGGGAGCTGTTTTTT. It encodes CASSLGWGGNTGELFF.

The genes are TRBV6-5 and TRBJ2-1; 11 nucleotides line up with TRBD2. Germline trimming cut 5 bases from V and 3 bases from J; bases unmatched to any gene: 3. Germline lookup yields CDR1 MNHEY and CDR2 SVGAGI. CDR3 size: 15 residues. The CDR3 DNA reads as TGTGCCAGCAGTACTAGCGGGGGCCTCTACAATGAGCAGTTCTTC. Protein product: CASSTSGGLYNEQFF.